Reported below is one T cell receptor (beta chain). The specificity of this receptor is unknown. Sequences SEHNR (CDR1) and FQNEAQ (CDR2) are obtained from the germline V gene (reference sequence). Taken from cysteine to phenylalanine, the CDR3 has 16 residues. No DNA accompanies this entry. The data were obtained in a study of CXCR3-negative and CXCR3-positive naive CD8 T cells (dated by TCRdb to about 2019). Broadly, across the study: In total, about 140 million TRB reads were obtained, or roughly 1.5 +/- 0.3 million reads per library. Diversity and physicochemical repertoire analyses covered 10 to 11 donors pooled from two independent experiments. TRBV-TRBJ cluster analysis included naive subsets from about 5 donors and memory cells from 3 donors.

Reads for this sample came from a NextSeq 550. The Human TCR Profiling Kit (MiLaboratory) was used to make UMI-labeled 5' RACE TRB cDNA libraries. The full amount of extracted RNA was used for cDNA synthesis, and the full amount of resulting cDNA was used for PCR amplification. Libraries were prepared in parallel using an identical number of PCR cycles. As for the authors' bioinformatics: With a minimum of two reads required per UMI, MIGEC and MiXCR pulled out about 50,000 +/- 10,000 unique UMI-labeled TRB cDNA molecules from each library. Each library averaged around 40,000 +/- 10,000 functional in-frame TRB CDR3 nucleotide clonotypes without stop codons. After downsampling to 5000 UMI-labeled TRB molecules per sample, diversity metrics such as normalized Shannon-Wiener and Chao1 were calculated in VDJtools. For the central five CDR3 residues, VDJtools calculated physicochemical properties weighted by clonotype size, namely interaction energy, strength, volume and Kidera factor 4. Through TCRdb reprocessing, the reads give one entry per CDR3 protein sequence; DNA is omitted. Clone size and V and J calls follow TCRdb, not the original study. The sample table includes more than 65,000 distinct CDR3 sequences. The ten largest clones take up approximately 1.5% of the sample.

Beyond this particular receptor, the publication reports: Compared with CXCR3-negative naive cells, CXCR3-positive naive cells had TRB CDR3s with higher hydrophobicity (lower Kidera factor 4), lower energy, and higher strength and volume indices. TRBV-TRBJ usage was similar between naive CXCR3-negative and CXCR3-positive cells from the same donor, while memory cells showed distinct patterns. Because surface CD5, which is linked to self-reactivity in mice, was comparable between the naive subsets, TCR interaction strength was also inferred from TRB CDR3 physicochemical properties. Repertoire diversity was comparably high in both naive subsets but much lower in memory CD8+ T cells. Freshly isolated PBMCs were used for most assays because CXCR3 expression went down partially after cryopreservation.

For every CD8+ T cell subset, some 310,000 cells were flow-sorted straight into RLT lysis buffer, and each subset was sorted in triplicate. Naive CD8+ T cells were defined stringently as CD45RO-CCR7+CD27+CD95- to exclude memory contaminants. Standard density gradient centrifugation was used to isolate peripheral blood mononuclear cells from buffy coats. A FACSAria III was used to flow-sort naive CD8+ T cells into CXCR3-negative and CXCR3-positive populations. Total RNA was extracted from sorted cells with an RNeasy Mini Kit. The source is a human donor in good health. Some clones in this sample may be carry-over from other donors' samples. The V and J segments used are TRBV7-9 and TRBJ2-4; TCRdb proposes TRBD1, but this gene call is untestable without DNA. Sequencing was carried out using naive CXCR3- CD8+ T cells from blood. The cell subset or site label of this sample denotes: CD45RO-CCR7+CD27+CD95- naive CD8+ T cells lacking CXCR3 (TNR3-). The CDR3 has the sequence CASSPPLGQLENIKYF.